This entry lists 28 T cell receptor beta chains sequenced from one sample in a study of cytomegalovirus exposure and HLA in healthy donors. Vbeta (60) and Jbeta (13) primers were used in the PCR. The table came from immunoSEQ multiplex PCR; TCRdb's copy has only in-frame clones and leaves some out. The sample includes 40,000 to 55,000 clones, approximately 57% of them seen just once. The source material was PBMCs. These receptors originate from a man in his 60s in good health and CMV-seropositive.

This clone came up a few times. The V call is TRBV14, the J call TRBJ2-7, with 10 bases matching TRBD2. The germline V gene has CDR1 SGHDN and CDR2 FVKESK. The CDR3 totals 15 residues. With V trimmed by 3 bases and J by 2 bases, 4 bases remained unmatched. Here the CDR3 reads CASSHFSGRPYEQYF. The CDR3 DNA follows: TGTGCCAGCAGCCATTTTAGCGGGAGGCCCTACGAGCAGTACTTC.

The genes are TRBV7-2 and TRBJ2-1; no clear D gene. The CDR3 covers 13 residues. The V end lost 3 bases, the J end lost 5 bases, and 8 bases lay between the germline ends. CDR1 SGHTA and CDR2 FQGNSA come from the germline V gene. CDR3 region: CASSFAGDNEQFF. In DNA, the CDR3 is TGTGCCAGCAGCTTCGCCGGAGACAATGAGCAGTTCTTC. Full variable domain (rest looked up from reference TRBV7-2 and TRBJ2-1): GAGVSQSPSNKVTEKGKDVELRCDPISGHTALYWYRQSLGQGLEFLIYFQGNSAPDKSGLPSDRFSAERTGGSVSTLTIQRTQQEDSAVYLCASSFAGDNEQFFGPGTRLTVL.

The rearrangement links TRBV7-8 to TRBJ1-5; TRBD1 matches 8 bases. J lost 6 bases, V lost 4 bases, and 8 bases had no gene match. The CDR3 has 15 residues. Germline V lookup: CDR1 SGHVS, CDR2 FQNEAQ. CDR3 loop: CASSWGTGSGQPQHF. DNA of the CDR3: TGTGCCAGCAGCTGGGGGACAGGATCTGGTCAGCCCCAGCATTTT. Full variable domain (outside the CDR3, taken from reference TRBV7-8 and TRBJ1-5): GAGVSQSPRYKVAKRGQDVALRCDPISGHVSLFWYQQALGQGPEFLTYFQNEAQLDKSGLPSDRFFAERPEGSVSTLKIQRTQQEDSAVYLCASSWGTGSGQPQHFGDGTRLSIL.

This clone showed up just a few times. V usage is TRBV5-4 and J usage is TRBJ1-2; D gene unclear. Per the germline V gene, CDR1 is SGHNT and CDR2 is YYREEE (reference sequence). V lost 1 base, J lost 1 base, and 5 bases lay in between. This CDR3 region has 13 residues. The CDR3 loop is CASSLSGNYGYTF. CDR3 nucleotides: TGTGCCAGCAGCTTGTCGGGTAACTATGGCTACACCTTC.

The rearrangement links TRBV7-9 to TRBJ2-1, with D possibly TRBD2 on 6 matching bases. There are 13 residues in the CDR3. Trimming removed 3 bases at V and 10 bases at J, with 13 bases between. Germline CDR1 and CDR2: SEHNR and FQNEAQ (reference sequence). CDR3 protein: CASSFGGAVEQFF. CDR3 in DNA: TGTGCCAGCAGCTTCGGGGGAGCGGTCGAGCAGTTCTTC.

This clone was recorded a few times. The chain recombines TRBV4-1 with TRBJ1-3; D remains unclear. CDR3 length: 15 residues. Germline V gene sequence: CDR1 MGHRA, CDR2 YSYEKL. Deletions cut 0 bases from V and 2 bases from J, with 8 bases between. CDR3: CASSQDPGTGNTIYF. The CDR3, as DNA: TGCGCCAGCAGCCAAGATCCGGGGACTGGAAACACCATATATTTT.

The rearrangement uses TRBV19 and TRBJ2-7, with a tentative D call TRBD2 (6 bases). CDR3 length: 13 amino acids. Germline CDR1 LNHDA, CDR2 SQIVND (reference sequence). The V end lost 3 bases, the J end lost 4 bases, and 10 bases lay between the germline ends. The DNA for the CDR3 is TGTGCCAGTAGTATCGCAGGGAGGTACGAGCAGTACTTC. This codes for CASSIAGRYEQYF.

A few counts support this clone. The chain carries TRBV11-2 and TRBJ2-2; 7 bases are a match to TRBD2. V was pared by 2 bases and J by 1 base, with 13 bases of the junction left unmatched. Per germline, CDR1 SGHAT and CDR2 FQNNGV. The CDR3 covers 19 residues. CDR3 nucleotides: TGTGCCAGCAGCTTACGGCGGGAGAAAGTAGGGTGGAACACCGGGGAGCTGTTTTTT. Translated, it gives CASSLRREKVGWNTGELFF.

Written as DNA, the CDR3 is TGTGCCAGCAGCCCCTATGGGGGACAGGAAAGCACAGATACGCAGTATTTT. Translating gives CASSPYGGQESTDTQYF. This chain links TRBV11-1 with TRBJ2-3; 8 bases match TRBD1. The CDR3 has 17 amino acids. V shed 5 bases and J 0 bases; nucleotides not matched to a gene: 10. CDR1 is SGHAT, CDR2 FQDESV, per germline (reference sequence).

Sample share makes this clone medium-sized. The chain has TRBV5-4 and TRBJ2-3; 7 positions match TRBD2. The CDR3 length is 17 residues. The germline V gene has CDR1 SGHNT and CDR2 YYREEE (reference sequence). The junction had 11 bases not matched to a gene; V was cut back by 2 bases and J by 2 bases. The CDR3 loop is CASSFGRDYTDTDTQYF. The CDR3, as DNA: TGTGCCAGCAGCTTTGGCCGGGACTACACTGACACAGATACGCAGTATTTT.

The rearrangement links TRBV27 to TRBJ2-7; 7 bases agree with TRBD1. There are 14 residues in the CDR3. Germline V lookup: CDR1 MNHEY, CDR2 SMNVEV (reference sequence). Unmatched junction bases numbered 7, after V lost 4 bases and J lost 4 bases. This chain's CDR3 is CASSWSGQPYEQYF. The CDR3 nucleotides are TGTGCCAGCAGTTGGTCGGGACAGCCTTACGAGCAGTACTTC.

The CDR3 spells CASSLRGGSMETQYF. CDR3 coding DNA: TGTGCCAGCAGCTTAAGGGGGGGATCGATGGAGACCCAGTACTTC. V and J are TRBV7-7 and TRBJ2-5, with a possible D match to TRBD2 (7 bases). V shed 2 bases and J shed 5 bases, with 15 bases lying between them. The length of the CDR3 is 15 residues. The germline CDR1 and CDR2 sequences are SSHAT and FNYEAQ (reference sequence).

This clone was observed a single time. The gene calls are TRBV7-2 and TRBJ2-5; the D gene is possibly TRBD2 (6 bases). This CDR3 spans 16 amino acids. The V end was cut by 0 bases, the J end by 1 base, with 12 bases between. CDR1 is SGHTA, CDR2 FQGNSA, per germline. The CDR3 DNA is TGTGCCAGCAGCTTAGCGAGTAGCGGAGGCCAAGAGACCCAGTACTTC. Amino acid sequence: CASSLASSGGQETQYF.

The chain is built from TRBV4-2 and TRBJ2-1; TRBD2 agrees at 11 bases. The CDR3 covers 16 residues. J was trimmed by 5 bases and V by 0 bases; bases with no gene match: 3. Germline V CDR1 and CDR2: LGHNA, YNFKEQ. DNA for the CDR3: TGTGCCAGCAGCCAAGATACTAGCGGGAGAAACAATGAGCAGTTCTTC. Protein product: CASSQDTSGRNNEQFF.

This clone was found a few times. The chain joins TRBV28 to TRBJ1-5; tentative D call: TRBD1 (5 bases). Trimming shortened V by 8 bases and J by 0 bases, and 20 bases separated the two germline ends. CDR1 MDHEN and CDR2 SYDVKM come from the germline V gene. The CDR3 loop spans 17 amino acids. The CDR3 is CASLNYPKGSSNQPQHF. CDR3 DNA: TGTGCCAGCCTTAATTATCCTAAGGGGTCTAGCAATCAGCCCCAGCATTTT.

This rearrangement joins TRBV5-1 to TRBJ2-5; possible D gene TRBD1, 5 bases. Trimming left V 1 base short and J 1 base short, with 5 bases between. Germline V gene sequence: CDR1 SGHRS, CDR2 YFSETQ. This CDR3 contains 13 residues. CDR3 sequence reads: CASSLQGQETQYF. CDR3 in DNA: TGCGCCAGCAGCTTGCAGGGCCAAGAGACCCAGTACTTC. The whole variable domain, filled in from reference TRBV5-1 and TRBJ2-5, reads KAGVTQTPRYLIKTRGQQVTLSCSPISGHRSVSWYQQTPGQGLQFLFEYFSETQRNKGNFPGRFSGRQFSNSRSEMNVSTLELGDSALYLCASSLQGQETQYFGPGTRLLVL.

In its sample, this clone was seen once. CDR3 region: CSVLRWAGEQFF. CDR3 DNA: TGCAGCGTTCTGAGGTGGGCGGGTGAGCAGTTCTTC. This rearrangement joins TRBV29-1 to TRBJ2-1; D perhaps matches TRBD2 (5 bases). Trimming cost V 5 bases and J 9 bases, with 14 bases left between them. CDR1 and CDR2 (germline): SQVTM, ANQGSEA. CDR3 length: 12 amino acids.

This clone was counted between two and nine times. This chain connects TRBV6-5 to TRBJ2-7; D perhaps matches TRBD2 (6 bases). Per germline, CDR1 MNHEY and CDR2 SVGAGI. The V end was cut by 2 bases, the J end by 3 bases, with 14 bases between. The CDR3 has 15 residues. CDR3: CASSYAAGSYYEQYF. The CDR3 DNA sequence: TGTGCCAGCAGTTACGCCGCGGGGAGTTACTACGAGCAGTACTTC.

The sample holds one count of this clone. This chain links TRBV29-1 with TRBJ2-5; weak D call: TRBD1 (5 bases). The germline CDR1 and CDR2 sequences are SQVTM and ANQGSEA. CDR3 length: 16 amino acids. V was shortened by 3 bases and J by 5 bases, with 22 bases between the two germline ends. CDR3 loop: CSVDPGPGSKGETQYF. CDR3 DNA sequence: TGCAGCGTTGATCCCGGGCCAGGGTCCAAAGGGGAGACCCAGTACTTC.

Here the CDR3 DNA reads TGCGCCAGCAGCCACGAACGCATTACGGGACAGGAATCAACTAATGAAAAACTGTTTTTT. It codes for CASSHERITGQESTNEKLFF. V usage is TRBV4-1 and J usage is TRBJ1-4; TRBD1 matches at 8 bases. The germline V gene has CDR1 MGHRA and CDR2 YSYEKL. The CDR3 totals 20 residues. V trimming: 3 bases; J trimming: 0 bases; junction bases outside the gene matches: 15.

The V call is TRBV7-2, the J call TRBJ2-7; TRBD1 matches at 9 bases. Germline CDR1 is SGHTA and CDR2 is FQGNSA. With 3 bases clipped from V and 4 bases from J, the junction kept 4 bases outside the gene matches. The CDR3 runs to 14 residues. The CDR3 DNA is TGTGCCAGCAGCTTTGGGACAGGGCTGTACGAGCAGTACTTC. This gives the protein CASSFGTGLYEQYF.

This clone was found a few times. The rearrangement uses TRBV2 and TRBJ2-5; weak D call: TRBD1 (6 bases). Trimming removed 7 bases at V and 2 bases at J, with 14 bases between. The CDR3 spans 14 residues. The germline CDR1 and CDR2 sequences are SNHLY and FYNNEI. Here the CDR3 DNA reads TGTGCCAGCAAGGGGGACCCCATACAAGAGACCCAGTACTTC. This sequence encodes CASKGDPIQETQYF.

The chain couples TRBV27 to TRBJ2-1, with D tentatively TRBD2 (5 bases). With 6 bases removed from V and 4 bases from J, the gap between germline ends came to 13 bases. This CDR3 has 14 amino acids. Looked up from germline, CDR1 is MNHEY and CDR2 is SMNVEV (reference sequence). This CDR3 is CASSEGPRYNEQFF. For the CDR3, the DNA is TGTGCCAGCAGCGAGGGTCCGCGATACAATGAGCAGTTCTTC.

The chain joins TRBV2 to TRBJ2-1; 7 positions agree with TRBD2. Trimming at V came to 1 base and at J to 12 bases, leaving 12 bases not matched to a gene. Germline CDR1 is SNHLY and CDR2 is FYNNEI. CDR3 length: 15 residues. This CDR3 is CASSEGGLAGARQFF. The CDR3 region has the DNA TGTGCCAGCAGTGAAGGGGGACTGGCGGGAGCCAGGCAGTTCTTC.

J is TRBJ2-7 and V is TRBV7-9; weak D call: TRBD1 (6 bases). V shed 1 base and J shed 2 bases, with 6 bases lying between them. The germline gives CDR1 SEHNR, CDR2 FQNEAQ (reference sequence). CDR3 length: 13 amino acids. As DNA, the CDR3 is TGTGCCAGCAGCTTAGACAGGGCCTACGAGCAGTACTTC. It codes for CASSLDRAYEQYF.

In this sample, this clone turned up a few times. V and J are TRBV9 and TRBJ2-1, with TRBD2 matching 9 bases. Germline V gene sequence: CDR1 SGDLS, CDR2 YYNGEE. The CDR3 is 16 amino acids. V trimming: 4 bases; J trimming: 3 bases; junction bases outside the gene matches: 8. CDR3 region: CASSLGLASFYNEQFF. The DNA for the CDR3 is TGTGCCAGCAGCCTTGGACTAGCGTCATTCTACAATGAGCAGTTCTTC.

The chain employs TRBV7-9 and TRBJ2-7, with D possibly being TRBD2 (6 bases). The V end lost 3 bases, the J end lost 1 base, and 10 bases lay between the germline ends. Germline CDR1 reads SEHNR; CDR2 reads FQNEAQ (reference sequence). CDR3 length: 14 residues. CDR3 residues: CASSLPGLSYEQYF. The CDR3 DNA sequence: TGTGCCAGCAGCTTGCCGGGACTTTCCTACGAGCAGTACTTC.

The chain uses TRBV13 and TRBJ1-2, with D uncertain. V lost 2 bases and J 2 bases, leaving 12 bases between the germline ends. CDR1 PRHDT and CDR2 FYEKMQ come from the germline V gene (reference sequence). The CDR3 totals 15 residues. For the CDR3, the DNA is TGTGCCAGCAGCTTATCCTCCGCGGGGAACTATGGCTACACCTTC. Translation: CASSLSSAGNYGYTF.